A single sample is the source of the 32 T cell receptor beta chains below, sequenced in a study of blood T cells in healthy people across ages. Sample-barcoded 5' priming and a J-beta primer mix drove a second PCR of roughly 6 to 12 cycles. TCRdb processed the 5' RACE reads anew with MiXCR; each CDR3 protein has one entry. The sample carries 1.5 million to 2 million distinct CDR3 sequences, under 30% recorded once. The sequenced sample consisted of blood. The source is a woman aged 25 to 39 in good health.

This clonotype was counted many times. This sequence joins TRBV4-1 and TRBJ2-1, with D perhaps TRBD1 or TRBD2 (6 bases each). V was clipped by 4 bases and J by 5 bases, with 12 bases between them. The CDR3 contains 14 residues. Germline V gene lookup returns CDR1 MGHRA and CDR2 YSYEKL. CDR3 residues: CASSPLGGHNEQFF. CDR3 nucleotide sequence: TGCGCCAGCAGCCCCTTGGGGGGCCACAATGAGCAGTTCTTC.

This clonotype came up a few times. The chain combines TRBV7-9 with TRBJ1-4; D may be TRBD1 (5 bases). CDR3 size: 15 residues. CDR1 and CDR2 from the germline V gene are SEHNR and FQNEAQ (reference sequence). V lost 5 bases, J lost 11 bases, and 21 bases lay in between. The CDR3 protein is CASSLTGTQPAKLFF. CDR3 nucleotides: TGTGCCAGCAGCCTAACCGGGACCCAGCCTGCGAAACTGTTTTTT.

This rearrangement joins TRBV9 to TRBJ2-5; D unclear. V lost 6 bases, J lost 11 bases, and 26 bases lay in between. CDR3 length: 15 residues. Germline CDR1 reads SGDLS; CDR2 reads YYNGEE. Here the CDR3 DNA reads TGTGCCAGCACCAAGAGCCCCACCTCCTACAATGGGCAGTACTTC. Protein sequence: CASTKSPTSYNGQYF.

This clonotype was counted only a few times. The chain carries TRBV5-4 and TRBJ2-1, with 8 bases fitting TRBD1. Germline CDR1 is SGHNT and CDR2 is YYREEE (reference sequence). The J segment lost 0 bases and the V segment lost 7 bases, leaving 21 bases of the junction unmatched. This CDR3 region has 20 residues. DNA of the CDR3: TGTGCCAGCTCCACGGGGGCAGGGGGCGCCTTCCCGAGCTCCTACAATGAGCAGTTCTTC. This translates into CASSTGAGGAFPSSYNEQFF. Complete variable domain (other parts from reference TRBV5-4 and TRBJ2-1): ETGVTQSPTHLIKTRGQQVTLRCSSQSGHNTVSWYQQALGQGPQFIFQYYREEENGRGNFPPRFSGLQFPNYSSELNVNALELDDSALYLCASSTGAGGAFPSSYNEQFFGPGTRLTVL.

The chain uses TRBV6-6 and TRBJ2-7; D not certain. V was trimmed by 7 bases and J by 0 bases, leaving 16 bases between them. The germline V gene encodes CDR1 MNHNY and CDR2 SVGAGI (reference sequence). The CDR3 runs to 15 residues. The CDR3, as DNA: TGTGCCAGCACCCAAATACAGTCCAGCTCCTACGAGCAGTACTTC. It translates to CASTQIQSSSYEQYF.

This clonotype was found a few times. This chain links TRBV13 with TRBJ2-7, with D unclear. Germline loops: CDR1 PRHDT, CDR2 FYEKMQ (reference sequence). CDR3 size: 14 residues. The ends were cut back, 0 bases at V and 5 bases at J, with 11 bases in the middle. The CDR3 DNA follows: TGTGCCAGCAGCTTAGGACTGAGCGTCCACGAGCAGTACTTC. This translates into CASSLGLSVHEQYF.

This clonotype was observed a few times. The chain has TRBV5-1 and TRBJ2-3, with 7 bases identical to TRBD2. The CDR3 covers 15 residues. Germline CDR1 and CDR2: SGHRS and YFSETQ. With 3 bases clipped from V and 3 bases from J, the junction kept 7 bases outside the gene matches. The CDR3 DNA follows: TGCGCCAGCAGCTGGGGGGGAGGGGAAACAGATACGCAGTATTTT. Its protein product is CASSWGGGETDTQYF.

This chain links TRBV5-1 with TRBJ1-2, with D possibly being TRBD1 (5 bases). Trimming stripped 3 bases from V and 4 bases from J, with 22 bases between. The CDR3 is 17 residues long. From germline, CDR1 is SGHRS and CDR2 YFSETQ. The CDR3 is CASSWGGTGADSYGYTF. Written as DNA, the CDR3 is TGCGCCAGCAGCTGGGGAGGGACCGGGGCAGACTCCTATGGCTACACCTTC.

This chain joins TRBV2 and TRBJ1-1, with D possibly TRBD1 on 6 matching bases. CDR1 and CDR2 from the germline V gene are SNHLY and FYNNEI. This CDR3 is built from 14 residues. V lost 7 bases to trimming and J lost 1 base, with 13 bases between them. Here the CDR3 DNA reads TGTGCCAGCACGGAACAGGGTCGGAACACTGAAGCTTTCTTT. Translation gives CASTEQGRNTEAFF.

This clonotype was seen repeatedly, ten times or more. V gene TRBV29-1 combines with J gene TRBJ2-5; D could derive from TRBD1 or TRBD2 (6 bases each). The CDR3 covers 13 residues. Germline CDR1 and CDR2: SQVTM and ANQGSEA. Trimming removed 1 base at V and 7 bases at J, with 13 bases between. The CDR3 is CSVEVGEGGTQYF. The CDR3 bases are TGCAGCGTTGAAGTGGGAGAGGGGGGGACCCAGTACTTC.

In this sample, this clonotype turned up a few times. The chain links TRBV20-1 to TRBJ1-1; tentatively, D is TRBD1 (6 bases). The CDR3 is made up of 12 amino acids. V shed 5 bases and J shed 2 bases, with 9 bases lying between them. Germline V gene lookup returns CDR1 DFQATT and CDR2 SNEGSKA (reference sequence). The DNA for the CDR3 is TGCAGTGCTTCAGGGACAAACACTGAAGCTTTCTTT. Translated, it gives CSASGTNTEAFF.

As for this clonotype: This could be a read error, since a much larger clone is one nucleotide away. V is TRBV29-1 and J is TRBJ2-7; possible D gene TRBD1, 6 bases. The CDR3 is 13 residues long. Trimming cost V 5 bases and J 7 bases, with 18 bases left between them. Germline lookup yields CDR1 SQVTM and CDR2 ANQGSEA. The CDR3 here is CSVRPPGDTEQYF. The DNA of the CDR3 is TGCAGCGTTCGCCCACCTGGGGACACTGAGCAGTACTTC.

CDR3 loop: CASSYYQIPMNTEAFF. The DNA for the CDR3 is TGTGCCAGCAGTTATTATCAGATCCCGATGAACACTGAAGCTTTCTTT. This chain joins TRBV6-2 or TRBV6-3 and TRBJ1-1; unclear D gene. The CDR3 is 16 amino acids. V was clipped by 3 bases and J by 0 bases, with 14 bases between them. Germline values: CDR1 MNHEY, CDR2 SVGEGT.

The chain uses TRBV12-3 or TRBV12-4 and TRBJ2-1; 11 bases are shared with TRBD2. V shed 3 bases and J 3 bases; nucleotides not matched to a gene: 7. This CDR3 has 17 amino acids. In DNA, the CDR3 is TGTGCCAGCAGTTTTACTAGCGGGAGAGAGTTCTACAATGAGCAGTTCTTC. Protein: CASSFTSGREFYNEQFF.

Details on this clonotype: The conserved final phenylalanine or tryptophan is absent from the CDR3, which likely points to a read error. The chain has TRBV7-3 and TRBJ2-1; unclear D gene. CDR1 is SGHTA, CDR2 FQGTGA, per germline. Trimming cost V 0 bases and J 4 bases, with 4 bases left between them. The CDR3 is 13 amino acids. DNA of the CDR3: TGTGCCAGCAGCTTAACGGCTTACAATGAGCAGTTCTAC. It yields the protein CASSLTAYNEQFY.

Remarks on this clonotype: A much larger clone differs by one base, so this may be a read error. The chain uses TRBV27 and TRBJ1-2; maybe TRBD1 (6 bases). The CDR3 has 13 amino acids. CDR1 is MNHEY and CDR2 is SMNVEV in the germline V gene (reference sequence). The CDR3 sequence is CAGSGTNRAGYTF. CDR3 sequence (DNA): TGTGCCGGCAGTGGGACTAACAGGGCTGGCTACACCTTC.

The CDR3 here is CASSGIRSGARDNEQYF. The CDR3 coding sequence is TGCGCCAGCAGCGGGATACGGAGCGGGGCTAGGGATAATGAGCAGTACTTC. The V and J genes are TRBV5-1 and TRBJ2-1, with TRBD2 matching 7 bases. TRBJ2-7 explains the end of the DNA better; the J call may be wrong. The CDR3 totals 17 residues. Germline V CDR1 and CDR2: SGHRS, YFSETQ.

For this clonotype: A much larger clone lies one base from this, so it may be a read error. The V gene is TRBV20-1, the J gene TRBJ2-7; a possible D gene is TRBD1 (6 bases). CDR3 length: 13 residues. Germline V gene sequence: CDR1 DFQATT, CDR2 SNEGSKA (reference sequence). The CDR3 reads CGASWQGRYEQYF. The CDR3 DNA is TGCGGTGCTAGTTGGCAGGGGAGATACGAGCAGTACTTC.

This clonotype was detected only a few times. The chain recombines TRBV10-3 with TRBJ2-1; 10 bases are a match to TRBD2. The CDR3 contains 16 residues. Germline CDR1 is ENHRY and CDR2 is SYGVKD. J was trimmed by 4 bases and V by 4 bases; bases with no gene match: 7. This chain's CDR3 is CAISGASGGPYNEQFF. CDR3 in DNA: TGTGCCATCAGTGGGGCTAGCGGGGGACCTTACAATGAGCAGTTCTTC.

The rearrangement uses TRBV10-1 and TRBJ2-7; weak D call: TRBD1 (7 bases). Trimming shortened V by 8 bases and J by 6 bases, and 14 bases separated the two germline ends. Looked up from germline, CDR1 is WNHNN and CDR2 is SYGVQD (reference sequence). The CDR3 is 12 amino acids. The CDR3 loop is CASSGGLSEQYF. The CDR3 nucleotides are TGCGCCAGCTCAGGGGGGCTCTCCGAGCAGTACTTC.

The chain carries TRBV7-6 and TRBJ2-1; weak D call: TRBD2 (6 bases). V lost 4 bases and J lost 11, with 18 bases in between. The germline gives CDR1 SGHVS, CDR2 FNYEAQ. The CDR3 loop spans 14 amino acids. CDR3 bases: TGTGCCAGCAGCTCCCGCGGGGTTAATACTAAGCAGTTCTTC. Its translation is CASSSRGVNTKQFF.

The CDR3 nucleotides read TGTGCCATCAGTGAGTCACCGGGACGACGAGAGCAGTTCTTC. Its protein product is CAISESPGRREQFF. The chain is built from TRBV10-3 and TRBJ2-1; D could derive from TRBD1 or TRBD2 (5 bases each). Germline lookup yields CDR1 ENHRY and CDR2 SYGVKD. This CDR3 has 14 amino acids. V gave up 0 bases and J gave up 10 bases, with 13 bases separating them.

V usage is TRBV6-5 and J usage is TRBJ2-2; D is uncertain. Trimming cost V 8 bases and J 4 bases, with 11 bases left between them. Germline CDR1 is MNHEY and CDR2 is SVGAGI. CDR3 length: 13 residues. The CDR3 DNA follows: TGTGCCAGCGCATCTCTGGCCACCGGGGAGCTGTTTTTT. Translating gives CASASLATGELFF.

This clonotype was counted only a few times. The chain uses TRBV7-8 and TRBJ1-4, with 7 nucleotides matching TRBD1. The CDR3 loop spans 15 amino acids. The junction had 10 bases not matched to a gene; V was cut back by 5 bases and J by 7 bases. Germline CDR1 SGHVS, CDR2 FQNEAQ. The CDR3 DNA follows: TGTGCCAGCAGCCCGAGACAGGGCAAGGGTGAAAAACTGTTTTTT. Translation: CASSPRQGKGEKLFF.

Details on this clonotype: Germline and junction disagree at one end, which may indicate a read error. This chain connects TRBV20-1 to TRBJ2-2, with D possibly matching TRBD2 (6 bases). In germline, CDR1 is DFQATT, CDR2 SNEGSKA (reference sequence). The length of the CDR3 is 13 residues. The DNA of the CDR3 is TGTAGCTTTGATAGCGGAAACACCGGGGAGCTGTTTTTT. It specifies CSFDSGNTGELFF.

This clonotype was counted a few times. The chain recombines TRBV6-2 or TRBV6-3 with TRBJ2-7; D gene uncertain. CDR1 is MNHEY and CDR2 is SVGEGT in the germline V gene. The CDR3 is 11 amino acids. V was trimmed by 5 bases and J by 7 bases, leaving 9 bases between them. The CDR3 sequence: CASSQYNEQYF. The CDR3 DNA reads TGTGCCAGCAGTCAATACAATGAGCAGTACTTC.

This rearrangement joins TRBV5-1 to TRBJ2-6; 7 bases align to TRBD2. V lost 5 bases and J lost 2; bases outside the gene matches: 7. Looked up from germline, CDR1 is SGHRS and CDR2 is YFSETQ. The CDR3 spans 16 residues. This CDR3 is CASSQGGTTGANVLTF. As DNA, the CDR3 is TGCGCCAGCAGTCAGGGAGGGACGACTGGGGCCAACGTCCTGACTTTC.

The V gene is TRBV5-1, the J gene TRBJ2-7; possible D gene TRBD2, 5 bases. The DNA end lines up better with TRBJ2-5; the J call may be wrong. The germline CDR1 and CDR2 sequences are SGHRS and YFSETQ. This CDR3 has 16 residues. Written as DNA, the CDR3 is TGCGCCAGCAGCTTGGCGCAACCAGGACTCCAAGAGACCCAGTACTTC. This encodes CASSLAQPGLQETQYF.

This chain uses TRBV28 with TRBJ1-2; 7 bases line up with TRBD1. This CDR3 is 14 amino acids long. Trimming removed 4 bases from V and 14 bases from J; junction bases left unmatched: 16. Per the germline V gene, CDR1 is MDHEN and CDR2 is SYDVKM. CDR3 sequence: CASSSSGEGAFWTF. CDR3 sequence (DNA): TGTGCCAGCAGTTCGTCGGGAGAGGGGGCGTTCTGGACCTTC.

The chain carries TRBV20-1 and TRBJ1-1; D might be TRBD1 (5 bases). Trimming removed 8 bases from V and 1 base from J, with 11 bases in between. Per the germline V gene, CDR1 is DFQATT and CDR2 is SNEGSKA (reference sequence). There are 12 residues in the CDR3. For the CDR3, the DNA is TGCAGTCCACAGGCAAAGAACACTGAAGCTTTCTTT. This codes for CSPQAKNTEAFF.

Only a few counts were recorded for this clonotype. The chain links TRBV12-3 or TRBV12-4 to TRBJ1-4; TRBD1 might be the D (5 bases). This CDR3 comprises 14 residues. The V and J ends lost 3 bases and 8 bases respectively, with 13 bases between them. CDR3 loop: CASSFRGRREKLFF. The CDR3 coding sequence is TGTGCCAGCAGTTTCCGGGGCCGGAGGGAAAAACTGTTTTTT.

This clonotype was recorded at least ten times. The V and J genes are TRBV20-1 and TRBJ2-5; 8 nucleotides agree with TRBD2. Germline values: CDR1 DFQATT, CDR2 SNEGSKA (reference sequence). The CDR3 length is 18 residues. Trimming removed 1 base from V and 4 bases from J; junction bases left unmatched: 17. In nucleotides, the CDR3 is TGCAGTGCTAGAGTCGCGGGATCAGCGGGGGCCCGTGGAGAGACCCAGTACTTC. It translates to CSARVAGSAGARGETQYF.